This paragraph reports one T cell receptor (beta chain). Its specific antigen is unknown. No qualities accompany the bases; no much larger clone lies one base away. Whole blood was collected in K2EDTA tubes by collaborating institutions according to the institutions' own protocols. For TCRbeta analysis, collaborators shipped samples as frozen whole blood, isolated PBMCs, or DNA extracted from either of those sample types. TCRbeta CDR3 regions were amplified from genomic DNA using the immunoSEQ Assay, a bias-controlled multiplex PCR. As for how the authors treated the data: The number of nucleated cells in each sample was estimated from the amplification of reference gene primers within the assay. To quantify the absolute abundance of each unique TCRbeta CDR3 rearrangement, sequence reads were collapsed and filtered. For each sample, productive Simpson clonality was calculated as the square root of Simpson's diversity index across productive rearrangements. This immuneACCESS table, as held by TCRdb, lists in-frame sequences with V and J called but not all clones. Of the missing ones, under half trace to an unresolved V gene in checked studies; the others have no known cause. V and J calls and clone size come straight from that table; D and trimming were deduced from the DNA. A total of approximately 230,000 clones appear in this sample, about 90% of them only once. The ten biggest clones cover 3% of the sample.

This sample is drawn from a study of blood T cell repertoires in COVID-19 (dated by TCRdb to about 2020). In terms of the full investigation: Samples covering the acute and convalescent phases of COVID-19 were provided by collaborators in the United States, Italy and Spain. The samples were drawn from the first 160 participants of the ongoing ImmuneRACE study and from under 1,500 subjects provided by 6 global collaborators. The repertoires were released in a freely available public database meant as a resource for research on the immune response to SARS-CoV-2. HLA class I and class II types, where available, came from metadata supplied by the sample provider rather than from assay-based typing. The dataset comprised deeply sampled blood TCRbeta repertoires from subjects exposed to, actively infected with, or recovered from COVID-19. The prospective study material was composed of cDNA or gDNA derived from T cells, B-cell-depleted T cells, or PBMCs. The sample metadata nearly always contained a de-identified subject ID, COVID-19 status, age in years and sex.

V is cut by 2 bases and J by 7 bases, and the space between the germline ends is 15 bases. The CDR3 spans 15 residues, from the cysteine through the phenylalanine. CDR3 DNA only is kept here, 45 bases in frame from base 1. The germline V gene encodes CDR1 SEHNR and CDR2 FQNEAQ (reference sequence). Results and caveats for the whole study, not just this receptor: Clinical and demographic metadata were provided uncurated, with the amount varying by source and participant.

This clonotype was sampled from a man in his late teens or twenties with active or convalescent COVID-19. The chain uses TRBV7-9 and TRBJ2-1, with TRBD2 as a weak D call on 6 bases. The sample comprised peripheral blood. CDR3 region: CASSLSFGGMNEQFF. The bases read TGTGCCAGCAGCTTATCATTTGGGGGGATGAATGAGCAGTTCTTC.